This TCR beta chain came from a study of cytomegalovirus exposure and HLA in healthy donors (dated by TCRdb to 2017 to 2019). A note on the overall study: An earlier analysis of roughly 570 of the donors reported around 280 Gb of sequence data and 117 million unique TCR beta sequences obtained from some 170 million T cells. In an earlier analysis of roughly 600 of the donors, high-throughput TCR beta sequencing was used to judge whether each TCR beta V gene segment behaved as functional or pseudogenic. A later analysis re-examined previously published TCR beta repertoires from roughly 650 donors and added high-resolution HLA genotyping to investigate patterns of TCR occurrence. Along with the approximately 700-subject first cohort, a separate validation cohort of over 90 different subjects was used. HLA typing included class I and class II loci at four-digit resolution. Approximately 330 gigabases of sequencing data and around 80 million unique TCR sequences made up an early release that covered approximately 700 HLA-typed donors. Donor age, sex, ethnicity and CMV serostatus were compiled alongside the repertoire data. A later genetic analysis used genome-wide SNP genotypes for about 65% of the roughly 670 donors, treating that subset as a discovery cohort. The T cell repertoires of about 700 subjects were profiled by immunosequencing and related to cytomegalovirus serostatus. The later analysis used no new phenotypic data to find candidate immune exposures, relying instead on TCR beta sequences and their occurrence across donors. High-throughput TCR immunosequencing, statistical association of individual TCRs with disease status, and machine learning were combined to predict cytomegalovirus infection status. Of the roughly 390 genotyped donors, around 81% fell in the genetic ancestry cluster associated with self-reported Caucasian donors. The number of donors typed differed by locus, with 629-630 for A, B, C, DRB1 and DQB1, around 520 for DQA1, approximately 570 for DPA1, and around 450 for DPB1. All discovery cohort repertoires had been generated using a single sequencing platform. Several DR-DQ haplotypes were treated as single units for association and clustering because of strong linkage in the cohort. Among about 400 genotyped donors of the cohort, an average of roughly 230,000 unique TCR beta nucleotide sequences was sequenced per donor, of which roughly 18% were non-productive. The aim of the study was to test whether cataloging public T cell receptors could identify signatures of past pathogen exposure. The full study reports these points: Broadly in line with IMGT annotations, most TCR beta V segments showed up in productive rearrangements about 90% or about 30% of the time in an earlier analysis of approximately 640 of the donors. Most TCR sequences were seen in very few donors, while some public TCRs were found in many individuals. V-gene and J-gene trimming of TCR beta chains was associated with a missense DCLRE1C variant in a later genetic analysis, and the association was replicated in an independent cohort. Cytomegalovirus status was reported to be diagnosed by the classifier with high specificity and sensitivity in both the original and validation cohorts. Roughly uniform sequencing depth across donors was assumed in presence/absence analyses, although this assumption may not hold. Because counts were too low, 15 to 20 rarely observed V segments, including chromosome 9 orphons, were excluded from the earlier analysis of fewer than 650 of the donors. A later analysis found that HLA-associated TCR beta chains were more clonally expanded and had lower generation probabilities than equally common non-associated chains. A further reported finding was that TCR beta sequences accurately predicted the HLA-A and HLA-B alleles for most subjects in the first cohort. Correlated functional status among segregating V segments might be attributable to linkage disequilibrium, but an unknown experimental factor could not be ruled out. According to a later genetic analysis, donors in an Asian-associated ancestry cluster had fewer N-insertions in productive TCRs than the approximately 710-donor mean. In vitro tests confirmed that a few of the cytomegalovirus-associated TCR beta chains recognize cytomegalovirus antigens. In a later analysis, TCR association rates were found to vary across HLA loci, with the most associated TCRs seen for DRB1 alleles and the fewest for HLA-C alleles. The only immune exposure information available for the cohort was CMV serostatus. Because HLA typing was unavailable for some donors at each locus, only the typed subset was used in association tests. The study gave a list of 150 to 200 TCR beta chains associated with cytomegalovirus. In a later analysis, several top co-occurrence clusters were reported to appear linked to parvovirus B19, influenza, CMV and Epstein-Barr virus. The cohort was sequenced for TCR beta chains only, and without alpha or paired-chain data the features that could be detected were limited. Most CMV-associated TCR beta chains appeared to be HLA-restricted in a later analysis, and the HLA associations seemed to be driven largely by CMV exposure. Because the 87-base-pair reads could not distinguish some IMGT-functional V segments, including TRBV6-2 and TRBV6-3, those segments were excluded. Assigning TCR associations to individual alleles was difficult when HLA alleles, especially DR and DQ, strongly co-occurred. The authors suggested that the approach could potentially be extended to other disease states and immunological phenotypes. In a later analysis, 15,000 to 20,000 TCR beta sequences were associated with specific HLA alleles at a false discovery rate of 0.05. The sequencing pipeline was judged likely to have produced a cluster of highly shared sequence variants as a technical artifact.

The cohort consisted of some 730 healthy bone marrow donors. All cohort members were sampled while nominally healthy, although unrecorded immune exposures were likely present. The donor tested CMV seropositive and was one of the 289 seropositive cohort members. A peripheral blood sample was collected from each donor, and TCR beta sequencing was performed on peripheral blood mononuclear cells. Genomic DNA was extracted from the blood cell samples with the Qiagen DNeasy Blood Extraction Kit. On this clone: The antigen it recognizes is unknown. No qualities accompany the bases; no much larger clone lies one base away.

Library generation was performed with the immunoSEQ multiplex PCR assay. The multiplex PCR relied on a mix of 60 forward primers for TCR Vbeta segments and 13 reverse primers for TCR Jbeta segments. A multiplex PCR assay on genomic DNA amplified the CDR3 region of rearranged TCR beta genes. The amplified TCR beta libraries were sequenced on the Illumina HiSeq System as 87-base-pair reads. The authors' pipeline ran thus. Across the roughly 640 repertoires, a later analysis counted approximately 75 million unique TCR beta chains, around 10 million of which were shared by at least two donors. Raw reads were error-corrected and collapsed into unique sequences with a nearest-neighbor algorithm that merged closely related sequences to remove PCR and sequencing errors. CDR3 sequences were aligned to IMGT reference sequences to assign V, D and J gene segments. Each retained sequence needed at least a six-nucleotide match to both a V gene segment and a J gene segment. A rearrangement counted as productive if the CDR3 had no stop codons and remained in frame with V and J, and every other rearrangement counted as non-productive. CDR3 was defined according to IMGT convention as the region running from the second conserved V-encoded cysteine to the conserved J-encoded phenylalanine. The earlier analysis of about 560 of the donors excluded any sequence lacking an unambiguous match to a single V gene segment. An earlier analysis of approximately 590 of the donors called V segments functional above 56.7% productive rearrangements and segregating when the between-donor standard deviation exceeded 5%. A statistical classification framework was built for diagnosing cytomegalovirus status from the catalog of TCR beta chain sequences. In a later analysis, V and J genes were assigned by comparing TCR nucleotide sequences against IMGT/GENE-DB human TR gene sequences. Using the TCRdist pipeline, a later analysis assigned CDR3 sequences along with most-parsimonious VDJ recombination scenarios. A later analysis defined each TCR beta chain by its CDR3 amino acid sequence plus V-gene family, and excluded reads lacking a unique V-gene family. To address suspected cross-contamination and a sequencing artifact, a later analysis removed a few hundred highly shared, low-generation-probability nucleotide sequences. A later analysis calculated a clonal expansion index for each public chain from normalized within-repertoire ranks of inferred template counts. Generation probabilities in a later analysis came from a VDJ recombination model fitted to out-of-frame rearrangements, and those results were checked against IGoR. In a later analysis, hypergeometric tests were used to score TCR-TCR, TCR-HLA and TCR-CMV co-occurrence, with a repertoire-size bias correction applied to TCR pairs. False discovery rates were estimated in a later analysis by permuting HLA or CMV assignments 20 times. In a later analysis, co-occurring TCRs were grouped using DBSCAN, with TCRdist sequence similarity added in when clustering inside HLA-allele-positive subsets. Co-occurrence clustering excluded repertoires with fewer than 30,000 or more than 120,000 public chains, plus five with anomalous nucleotide sharing. As stored in TCRdb, this immuneACCESS dataset retains in-frame rearrangements with V and J assigned. A fraction of the clones does not appear; measured against another copy, unresolved V genes explain less than half of the discrepancy, and the remainder lacks a known reason. D and trimming come from the DNA, and the V and J calls and clone size come from that table. The sample table holds more than 95,000 clones, of which over 9.5% were seen once. The top ten clonotypes cover about 5% of the sample.

The germline V gene (reference sequence) supplies CDR1 SEHNR and CDR2 FQNEAQ. Measured from the cysteine to the phenylalanine, the CDR3 is 17 residues long. This entry keeps only the CDR3 DNA: 51 bases, framed from base 1. V and J are trimmed by 5 bases and 1 base, and the gene matches miss 13 bases of the junction. The sequence is built from TRBV7-9 and TRBJ1-1; 7 junctional bases match TRBD1. This TCR came from a middle-aged man in good health and CMV-seropositive. Sequencing was done on a sample of PBMCs. Here is the DNA: TGTGCCAGCAGCCCAGCGGCAGGGGGGCTACAGAACACTGAAGCTTTCTTT. Its protein product is CASSPAAGGLQNTEAFF.